This TCR beta chain was profiled in a study of technical replicates of blood from several donors. Only in-frame clones appear in the TCRdb table, and some are missing; sequencing was by immunoSEQ multiplex PCR. Here the sample spans around 80,000 clones, roughly 94% being singletons. This sequence originates from a human donor in good health. The sample was T cells isolated from PBMCs.

The CDR3 bases are TGTGCCATCAGTAGGGGGGGGGAAGCTTTCTTT. Its protein product is CAISRGGEAFF. The chain joins TRBV10-3 to TRBJ1-1; D may be TRBD1 (6 bases). There are 11 residues in the CDR3. Trimming took 5 bases from V and 8 from J, leaving 9 bases between them. Germline V gene data show CDR1 as ENHRY and CDR2 as SYGVKD.